This TCR beta chain was captured in a study of PD-1 blockade in classical Hodgkin lymphoma. Germline trimming cut 3 bases from V and 9 bases from J; bases unmatched to any gene: 7. There are 13 residues in the CDR3. Germline CDR1 SQVTM, CDR2 ANQGSEA. Note on this clone: The target antigen is unknown.

General study findings and limits: Exclusion covered patients beginning nivolumab under 1 year post-ASCT. Reports described newly diagnosed patients as having lower baseline TCR diversity than healthy donors. Only CD4+ TCR diversity, not CD8+, had risen significantly by C4D1.

Clones were read by immunoSEQ multiplex PCR, and TCRdb kept only the in-frame ones, dropping some. The data hold about 41,000 clones, with roughly 80% observed a single time. Each patient experienced a relapse that followed autologous stem cell transplantation, and brentuximab vedotin exposure varied. The input for sequencing was peripheral blood mononuclear cells (PBMCs), taken at baseline. The rearrangement joins TRBV29-1 to TRBJ2-1; 8 bases are shared with TRBD1. The source of this sequence is a human donor with classical Hodgkin lymphoma. The CDR3 is CSVDRQGITEQFF. CDR3 coding DNA: TGCAGCGTTGACAGACAGGGGATTACTGAGCAGTTCTTC.